These 30 T cell receptor beta chains share one sample of origin, sequenced in a study of blood T cell repertoires in COVID-19. Repertoires were generated with immunoSEQ multiplex PCR, while TCRdb's copy carries only in-frame clones and drops some. This sample yields 110,000 to 150,000 clones, of which nearly 85% are seen a single time; roughly 45% belongs to the top ten. Source material: peripheral blood. The receptor set was obtained from a human donor in a cohort sampled during active COVID-19.

The chain has TRBV6-5 and TRBJ2-7, with a weak D call TRBD1 (6 bases). Germline V gives CDR1 MNHEY, CDR2 SVGAGI. The CDR3 runs to 11 residues. With 6 bases removed from V and 3 bases from J, the gap between germline ends came to 6 bases. CDR3 coding DNA: TGTGCCAGCAGACAGGGCTACGAGCAGTACTTC. Its translation is CASRQGYEQYF.

The V gene is TRBV4-2, the J gene TRBJ2-1, with 7 bases lining up with TRBD2. This CDR3 contains 17 residues. Germline CDR1 LGHNA, CDR2 YNFKEQ. The trim removed 0 bases at V and 1 base at J, leaving 6 bases unmatched. Written as DNA, the CDR3 is TGTGCCAGCAGCCAAGATAATGGGCGGGGGTCCTACAATGAGCAGTTCTTC. Its protein is CASSQDNGRGSYNEQFF.

This chain uses TRBV4-3 with TRBJ1-5, with TRBD1 matching over 9 bases. With 3 bases clipped from V and 10 bases from J, the junction kept 7 bases outside the gene matches. CDR1 and CDR2 from the germline V gene are LGHNA and YSLEER. The CDR3 length is 14 residues. The CDR3 DNA reads TGCGCCAGCAGCCAGGGGACAGGGCCTTTTCCCCAGCATTTT. It specifies CASSQGTGPFPQHF.

On this clone: An end of the junction does not agree with germline; a read error may underlie this. This chain links TRBV5-1 with TRBJ2-1; 8 positions match TRBD2. Germline CDR1 reads SGHRS; CDR2 reads YFSETQ. The CDR3 has 15 amino acids. The CDR3 is CVSNPDSGGYNEQFF. The CDR3, as DNA: TGCGTCAGCAACCCAGACTCGGGAGGGTACAATGAGCAGTTCTTC.

This rearrangement joins TRBV6-2 or TRBV6-3 to TRBJ2-5, with D possibly TRBD1 on 6 matching bases. V shed 4 bases and J shed 5 bases, with 17 bases lying between them. Germline V gene lookup returns CDR1 MNHEY and CDR2 SVGEGT. The CDR3 is 15 residues long. The CDR3 region has the DNA TGTGCCAGCAGTTCAGGACAGCGGTCGAGGGAGACCCAGTACTTC. Translated, it gives CASSSGQRSRETQYF.

V is TRBV19 and J is TRBJ2-1; 8 bases are a match to TRBD2. The CDR3 sequence is 15 residues long. The ends lost 4 bases at V and 2 bases at J; junction bases unmatched: 4. Germline CDR1 reads LNHDA; CDR2 reads SQIVND (reference sequence). The CDR3 is CASSKYSGTYNEQFF. The CDR3 DNA reads TGTGCCAGTAGTAAATATAGCGGGACCTACAATGAGCAGTTCTTC.

This chain links TRBV2 with TRBJ2-7; D may be TRBD1 (6 bases). This CDR3 contains 13 residues. The germline CDR1 and CDR2 sequences are SNHLY and FYNNEI. Deletions cut 4 bases from V and 7 bases from J, with 14 bases between. The CDR3 nucleotides are TGTGCCAGCAGTGTGGGGGCTACCCTGGAGCAGTACGTC. This encodes CASSVGATLEQYV.

The genes are TRBV7-8 and TRBJ1-5, with D possibly matching TRBD1 (6 bases). V was cut by 2 bases and J by 4 bases, with 6 bases left in between. Germline V CDR1 and CDR2: SGHVS, FQNEAQ. The CDR3 is 13 amino acids. The CDR3 DNA follows: TGTGCCAGCAGCTTAAGGGGGAATCAGCCCCAGCATTTT. It translates to CASSLRGNQPQHF. Combining the CDR3 with reference TRBV7-8 and TRBJ1-5 gives the whole variable domain GAGVSQSPRYKVAKRGQDVALRCDPISGHVSLFWYQQALGQGPEFLTYFQNEAQLDKSGLPSDRFFAERPEGSVSTLKIQRTQQEDSAVYLCASSLRGNQPQHFGDGTRLSIL.

The gene calls are TRBV2 and TRBJ1-1; 9 bases line up with TRBD1. Germline V gives CDR1 SNHLY, CDR2 FYNNEI. The CDR3 covers 12 residues. The V and J ends lost 5 bases and 11 bases, in that order; junction bases with no gene match: 6. The CDR3 coding sequence is TGTGCCAGCAGTACGGACAGGGGAAGGGCTTTCTTT. Its protein is CASSTDRGRAFF. The complete variable domain, with remaining parts taken from reference TRBV2 and TRBJ1-1, reads EPEVTQTPSHQVTQMGQEVILRCVPISNHLYFYWYRQILGQKVEFLVSFYNNEISEKSEIFDDQFSVERPDGSNFTLKIRSTKLEDSAMYFCASSTDRGRAFFGQGTRLTVV.

As DNA, the CDR3 is TGTGCCAGCAGCACCAGGGGGGTCGATACGCAGTATTTT. Translating it yields CASSTRGVDTQYF. J is TRBJ2-3 and V is TRBV9; the D gene is possibly TRBD1 (7 bases). The CDR3 is made up of 13 amino acids. From germline, CDR1 is SGDLS and CDR2 YYNGEE. V was trimmed by 4 bases and J by 6 bases, leaving 12 bases between them.

This chain uses TRBV3-1 (or the pseudogene TRBV3-2) with TRBJ2-6; tentative D call: TRBD2 (5 bases). The CDR3 runs to 15 residues. V lost 4 bases and J 4 bases, leaving 11 bases between the germline ends. Germline CDR1 LGHDT, CDR2 YNNKEL (reference sequence). CDR3 residues: CASSPQLAGANVLTF. The DNA of the CDR3 is TGTGCCAGCAGCCCCCAGCTAGCCGGGGCCAACGTCCTGACTTTC.

The CDR3 is CASSLGLAGGPRLTDTQYF. Here the CDR3 DNA reads TGTGCCAGCAGCTTAGGACTAGCGGGAGGACCGCGATTGACAGATACGCAGTATTTT. The chain joins TRBV7-2 to TRBJ2-3, with 13 bases that match TRBD2. The CDR3 runs to 19 residues. V shed 1 base, J shed 3 bases, and the junction held 10 bases outside the gene matches. Germline assignment: CDR1 SGHTA and CDR2 FQGNSA.

V usage is TRBV9 and J usage is TRBJ2-1; 7 nucleotides line up with TRBD2. The CDR3 consists of 17 residues. Trimming took 0 bases from V and 1 from J; bases not matched to a gene: 7. Germline values: CDR1 SGDLS, CDR2 YYNGEE. The CDR3 nucleotides are TGTGCCAGCAGCGTAGATCCGCGGGGGTCGTCCTACAATGAGCAGTTCTTC. As protein: CASSVDPRGSSYNEQFF. Full variable domain (remainder filled in from reference TRBV9 and TRBJ2-1): DSGVTQTPKHLITATGQRVTLRCSPRSGDLSVYWYQQSLDQGLQFLIQYYNGEERAKGNILERFSAQQFPDLHSELNLSSLELGDSALYFCASSVDPRGSSYNEQFFGPGTRLTVL.

The chain is built from TRBV19 and TRBJ2-2; TRBD1 might be the D (6 bases). This CDR3 comprises 15 residues. Trimming removed 6 bases from V and 1 base from J, with 12 bases in between. Germline assignment: CDR1 LNHDA and CDR2 SQIVND (reference sequence). The CDR3 DNA follows: TGTGCCAGTAGCATCACAGGGAAGAACACCGGGGAGCTGTTTTTT. Amino acid sequence: CASSITGKNTGELFF.

The V gene is TRBV27, the J gene TRBJ1-5; 7 nucleotides match TRBD1. This CDR3 is 14 amino acids long. Germline V gives CDR1 MNHEY, CDR2 SMNVEV (reference sequence). V was clipped by 3 bases and J by 3 bases; unmatched bases: 2. For the CDR3, the DNA is TGTGCCAGCAGTTTCACAGGGGCCAATCAGCCCCAGCATTTT. As protein: CASSFTGANQPQHF.

V and J are TRBV6-2 or TRBV6-3 and TRBJ1-1, with 7 positions matching TRBD1. V lost 4 bases, J lost 9 bases, and 8 bases stayed unmatched. Germline CDR1 is MNHEY and CDR2 is SVGEGT. The CDR3 contains 13 residues. The CDR3: CASSSGTVIKAFF. The CDR3 region has the DNA TGTGCCAGCAGTTCCGGGACAGTCATTAAAGCTTTCTTT.

The chain has TRBV3-1 (or the pseudogene TRBV3-2) and TRBJ1-1, with no clear D. Germline CDR1 is LGHDT and CDR2 is YNNKEL (reference sequence). V was pared by 3 bases and J by 11 bases, with 16 bases between. The CDR3 contains 13 residues. CDR3 loop: CASSQMGGSPAFF. CDR3 nucleotide sequence: TGTGCCAGCAGCCAGATGGGAGGTAGTCCCGCTTTCTTT.

This chain links TRBV14 with TRBJ1-1; no clear D. The CDR3 loop spans 14 amino acids. The germline V gene has CDR1 SGHDN and CDR2 FVKESK. With 1 base removed from V and 1 base from J, the gap between germline ends came to 7 bases. This chain's CDR3 is CASSQVVGNTEAFF. The CDR3, as DNA: TGTGCCAGCAGCCAAGTTGTCGGGAACACTGAAGCTTTCTTT.

The chain links TRBV7-9 to TRBJ2-1, with 7 nucleotides matching TRBD2. Germline V lookup: CDR1 SEHNR, CDR2 FQNEAQ (reference sequence). The CDR3 extends over 18 amino acids. Unmatched junction bases numbered 13, after V lost 5 bases and J lost 0 bases. This chain's CDR3 is CASSPPSGGTTSYNEQFF. CDR3 nucleotide sequence: TGTGCCAGCAGCCCCCCCTCCGGCGGGACTACCTCCTACAATGAGCAGTTCTTC.

This chain links TRBV3-1 (or the pseudogene TRBV3-2) with TRBJ2-7; 8 bases agree with TRBD1. The ends lost 2 bases at V and 7 bases at J; junction bases unmatched: 7. CDR3 size: 14 residues. CDR1 is LGHDT and CDR2 is YNNKEL in the germline V gene (reference sequence). DNA for the CDR3: TGTGCCAGCAGCCAACTCGACAGGGGAAAAGAGCAGTACTTC. Its protein is CASSQLDRGKEQYF.

The rearrangement joins TRBV5-6 to TRBJ1-6; 8 nucleotides align to TRBD1. V dropped 2 bases and J dropped 9; count of bases not matched to a gene: 4. The CDR3 runs 14 residues. Per germline, CDR1 SGHDT and CDR2 YYEEEE. CDR3 protein: CASSFQGARSPLHF. DNA of the CDR3: TGTGCCAGCAGCTTCCAGGGGGCCCGTTCACCCCTCCACTTT.

The V call is TRBV5-1, the J call TRBJ1-2, with TRBD1 matching 9 bases. V was pared by 5 bases and J by 7 bases, with 12 bases of the junction left unmatched. CDR3 size: 15 residues. The germline V gene encodes CDR1 SGHRS and CDR2 YFSETQ. CDR3 coding DNA: TGCGCCAGCAGATCTGAGACAGGGGGGGTATCTGGCTACACCTTC. The encoded protein is CASRSETGGVSGYTF.

The chain combines TRBV11-2 with TRBJ2-3; perhaps TRBD2 as D (6 bases). Germline V gives CDR1 SGHAT, CDR2 FQNNGV. Trimming pared 5 bases from V and 0 bases from J, leaving 15 bases between. The CDR3 runs 16 residues. The CDR3 is CASSPLRGGSTDTQYF. DNA for the CDR3: TGTGCCAGCAGCCCCCTGAGGGGAGGAAGCACAGATACGCAGTATTTT.

V is TRBV12-3 or TRBV12-4 and J is TRBJ2-3; maybe TRBD2 (5 bases). V lost 2 bases and J lost 3, with 6 bases in between. The CDR3 loop spans 13 amino acids. CDR3 in DNA: TGTGCCAGCAGTTTACCGGGGACAGATACGCAGTATTTT. Its translation: CASSLPGTDTQYF.

This clone was observed a few times. The chain employs TRBV7-9 and TRBJ2-2, with 13 bases that match TRBD2. J gave up 5 bases and V 5 bases, and 5 bases lay outside the gene matches. CDR3 length equals 16 residues. From germline, CDR1 is SEHNR and CDR2 FQNEAQ (reference sequence). The CDR3 loop reads CASSPRTSGRTGELFF. CDR3 DNA: TGTGCCAGCAGCCCCCGGACTAGCGGGAGAACCGGGGAGCTGTTTTTT.

V usage is TRBV9 and J usage is TRBJ1-6; 10 bases map to TRBD1. Germline assignment: CDR1 SGDLS and CDR2 YYNGEE. The junction had 4 bases not matched to a gene; V was cut back by 0 bases and J by 7 bases. The CDR3 totals 16 residues. CDR3 in DNA: TGTGCCAGCAGCGTAGACCAGGGACAGGGGAATTCACCCCTCCACTTT. Translation: CASSVDQGQGNSPLHF.

The V call is TRBV11-2, the J call TRBJ2-3; D is undetermined. The CDR3 is 12 amino acids. Germline V gene sequence: CDR1 SGHAT, CDR2 FQNNGV. Trimming took 3 bases from V and 6 from J, leaving 7 bases between them. The CDR3 DNA is TGTGCCAGCAGCTTTACATGGGATACGCAGTATTTT. The encoded protein is CASSFTWDTQYF.

The gene calls are TRBV27 and TRBJ2-1; D remains ambiguous. V dropped 4 bases and J dropped 8 bases, with 12 bases sitting between them. The CDR3 is 13 residues long. Germline CDR1 reads MNHEY; CDR2 reads SMNVEV (reference sequence). Here the CDR3 reads CASSSRVSYEQFF. The CDR3 region has the DNA TGTGCCAGCAGTTCCCGGGTTAGCTATGAGCAGTTCTTC.

V usage is TRBV4-1 and J usage is TRBJ2-3; TRBD2 aligns across 9 bases. V lost 1 base and J lost 1; bases outside the gene matches: 3. In germline, CDR1 is MGHRA, CDR2 YSYEKL. This CDR3 is built from 16 residues. CDR3 nucleotides: TGCGCCAGCAGCCAAGGGACTAGCGCAGGCACAGATACGCAGTATTTT. Protein sequence: CASSQGTSAGTDTQYF.

This clone was picked up one time. This sequence joins TRBV27 and TRBJ2-1; 7 positions match TRBD2. The CDR3 covers 14 residues. Per the germline V gene, CDR1 is MNHEY and CDR2 is SMNVEV (reference sequence). V was clipped by 2 bases and J by 3 bases; unmatched bases: 1. The CDR3: CASSLAGDYNEQFF. The CDR3 DNA reads TGTGCCAGCAGTTTAGCGGGGGACTACAATGAGCAGTTCTTC.